The 6 T cell receptor beta chains presented below share a single source sample, sequenced in a study of T-cell reconstitution after alpha-beta-depleted transplantation in children. It was with unique molecular identifiers that the TCRbeta library was prepared. MiXCR, applied by TCRdb to the PCR reads, yields one record per CDR3 protein. The sample includes a few hundred thousand distinct CDR3 sequences, more than 20% of them seen just once. This sample comprised PBMCs, mostly from graft donor cells, obtained 180 days after TCRalphabeta/CD19-depleted stem cell transplant. The source is a male patient aged 10 to 17 who had a stem cell transplant for acute lymphoblastic leukemia, so the T cells may come from the graft donor.

CDR3 sequence: CASSLKGHTSNQPQHF. The CDR3 DNA reads as TGTGCCAGCAGTTTAAAGGGACACACAAGCAATCAGCCCCAGCATTTT. This chain uses TRBV27 with TRBJ1-5; TRBD1 might be the D (6 bases). CDR3 size: 16 residues. V lost 2 bases to trimming and J lost 1 base, with 12 bases between them. Germline assignment: CDR1 MNHEY and CDR2 SMNVEV (reference sequence).

This clonotype is a singleton in its sample. This chain joins TRBV15 and TRBJ1-4, with 10 bases that match TRBD1. Germline V gives CDR1 LNHNV, CDR2 YYDKDF (reference sequence). The CDR3 is 14 amino acids. V lost 1 base, J lost 7 bases, and 0 bases stayed unmatched. CDR3 nucleotide sequence: TGTGCCACCAGCAGAGGGGACAGGGGTGAAAAACTGTTTTTT. Its protein product is CATSRGDRGEKLFF. The entire variable domain, with the rest obtained from reference TRBV15 and TRBJ1-4, is as follows: DAMVIQNPRYQVTQFGKPVTLSCSQTLNHNVMYWYQQKSSQAPKLLFHYYDKDFNNEADTPDNFQSRRPNTSFCFLDIRSPGLGDTAMYLCATSRGDRGEKLFFGSGTQLSVL.

The chain uses TRBV6-1 and TRBJ1-2, with 7 bases identical to TRBD1. Trimming took 3 bases from V and 5 from J; bases not matched to a gene: 6. This CDR3 is built from 14 residues. Per the germline V gene, CDR1 is MNHNS and CDR2 is SASEGT. The CDR3 protein is CASSERGPAYGYTF. The CDR3 nucleotides read TGTGCCAGCAGTGAGAGGGGGCCCGCTTATGGCTACACCTTC.

J is TRBJ2-1 and V is TRBV7-3; 8 bases align to TRBD2. This CDR3 comprises 16 residues. Germline V gives CDR1 SGHTA, CDR2 FQGTGA. Losses at the gene ends were 2 bases for V and 2 bases for J; bases not matched to a gene: 5. CDR3 sequence (DNA): TGTGCCAGCAGCTTACGGGGCGGGAGGACCTACAATGAGCAGTTCTTC. Translation gives CASSLRGGRTYNEQFF.

J is TRBJ2-2 and V is TRBV7-9; no firm D call. The CDR3 extends over 16 amino acids. Between the trimmed V and J ends, which lost 1 base and 1 base, there was a span of 10 bases. Germline CDR1 SEHNR, CDR2 FQNEAQ (reference sequence). The CDR3 here is CASSLVVAVNTGELFF. In DNA, the CDR3 is TGTGCCAGCAGCTTAGTGGTAGCCGTGAACACCGGGGAGCTGTTTTTT. Looking up the rest from reference TRBV7-9 and TRBJ2-2 gives the full variable domain: DTGVSQNPRHKITKRGQNVTFRCDPISEHNRLYWYRQTLGQGPEFLTYFQNEAQLEKSRLLSDRFSAERPKGSFSTLEIQRTEQGDSAMYLCASSLVVAVNTGELFFGEGSRLTVL.

This clonotype appeared a few times. The rearrangement links TRBV20-1 to TRBJ1-6; D is unclear. V was shortened by 4 bases and J by 0 bases, with 4 bases between the two germline ends. The CDR3 consists of 13 residues. Germline CDR1 reads DFQATT; CDR2 reads SNEGSKA (reference sequence). The CDR3 sequence: CSATRSYNSPLHF. CDR3 DNA: TGCAGTGCTACCCGCTCCTATAATTCACCCCTCCACTTT.